This T cell receptor beta chain was identified during a study of human T cells and chemical hapten exposure. During construction of the library, unique molecular identifiers were attached to individual cDNA molecules for quantitative, reproducible TCR counting. As originally analysed: Sample TCR counts, which ranged from roughly 20,000 to 750,000, had a median of around 96,000. TCRdb called the RACE reads again in MiXCR, with one record for every CDR3 protein. V and J calls and clone size were set by TCRdb, not the authors. The sample includes about 290,000 distinct CDR3 sequences, approximately 7.5% of them seen just once. The CDR3 covers 17 residues. From germline, CDR1 is MGHDK and CDR2 SYGVNS. J was trimmed by 1 base and V by 7 bases; bases with no gene match: 11. Regarding time point: pre-sensitization, week 0. Treatment meaning: therapeutic diphenylcyclopropenone sensitization with weekly scalp DPC.

This clonotype has only a few counts. Sample: whole blood, taken in connection with sensitization to the hapten diphenylcyclopropenone (DPC). The chain is built from TRBV25-1 and TRBJ2-5; 11 bases are shared with TRBD1. The clonotype originates from a man in his late teens or twenties with alopecia areata. Some clones in this sample may be carry-over from other donors' samples. In nucleotides, the CDR3 is TGTGCCAGCATAAGGACAGGGGGCAACCCTCGCCAAGAGACCCAGTACTTC. Encoded protein: CASIRTGGNPRQETQYF.